The 2 T cell receptor beta chains below come from one sample, sequenced in a study of blood T cell repertoires in COVID-19. Method: immunoSEQ multiplex PCR; TCRdb's copy keeps in-frame clones and lacks some. The sample has some 99,000 clones; over 65% are singletons. Sequencing was carried out using peripheral blood. These receptors were taken from a woman aged 60-75 years with acute or convalescent COVID-19.

The chain joins TRBV18 to TRBJ1-2; the D gene is possibly TRBD1 (5 bases). V was cut by 2 bases and J by 6 bases, with 13 bases left in between. The CDR3 spans 14 residues. Per the germline V gene, CDR1 is KGHSH and CDR2 is LQKENI. The CDR3, as DNA: TGTGCCAGCTCACCAGGGGCTAAGGGGAATGGCTACACCTTC. Translating it yields CASSPGAKGNGYTF.

CDR3 in DNA: TGTGCCAGCAGTTACCGGGACAGGGTTGCGCAGTATTTT. Amino acids: CASSYRDRVAQYF. The chain links TRBV6-2 or TRBV6-3 to TRBJ2-3, with 9 bases aligning to TRBD1. The CDR3 contains 13 residues. Trimming took 2 bases from V and 10 from J; bases not matched to a gene: 4. CDR1 and CDR2 (germline): MNHEY, SVGEGT.